This T cell receptor (beta chain) was observed in a study of early T cells in non-severe SARS-CoV-2 infection. Whole-study results and caveats: VDJdb matching favored anti-spike CD8 responses, missing private and CD4 specificities.

This clonotype was seen repeatedly, ten times or more. Its antigen is currently unknown. TCRdb analysed the 5' RACE reads with MiXCR anew, one entry per CDR3 protein. The sample yields about 54,000 distinct CDR3 sequences, about 7.7% seen once. The CDR3 has 19 amino acids. This receptor was identified in an adult who was a healthcare worker with PCR-confirmed SARS-CoV-2 infection or an uninfected control (not recorded which). The input for sequencing was whole blood, taken at baseline. The chain recombines TRBV21-1 with TRBJ2-3; the tabulated D call, TRBD1, remains unverified against the DNA. TRBV21-1 is assigned pseudogene status. The CDR3 DNA is TGTGCCAGCAGCAAAGATCCCCCGGGACAGTGCTCTAGCACAGATACGCAGTATTTT. Translating it yields CASSKDPPGQCSSTDTQYF.